These T cell receptor beta chains were read from a single sample in a study of blood T cell repertoires in COVID-19. Data came from immunoSEQ multiplex PCR; TCRdb stores just in-frame clones and leaves some out. The data contain more than 95,000 clones, around 83% of them seen just once; the ten biggest clones take up more than 3%. Sequencing used peripheral blood. The receptor source for this set is a woman older than 75 with active or convalescent COVID-19. The CDR3 runs from the conserved cysteine through the conserved F or W. D genes are given only for firm matches. Size is stated for part of the rows, as once, few or many counts, or as a class when the clone is expanded.

TRBJ2-7 14 TRBV27 . . TGTGCCAGCAGTCCCCGGAGGGTTTCCTACGAGCAGTACTTC CASSPRRVSYEQYF
TRBJ1-1 12 TRBV5-1 . once TGCGCCAGCAGCTTGGAAGGGGGACGTGCTTTCTTT CASSLEGGRAFF
TRBJ2-2 13 TRBV6-6 . . TGTGCCACCGACTCACGTAACACCGGGGAGCTGTTTTTT CATDSRNTGELFF
TRBJ1-1 12 TRBV6-5 . once TGTGCCAGCAGGTCGGGGAACACTGAAGCTTTCTTT CASRSGNTEAFF
TRBJ1-2 14 TRBV5-1 . . TGCGCCAGCAGCCCTACCAGGGAGGACTATGGCTACACCTTC CASSPTREDYGYTF
TRBJ1-2 15 TRBV27 TRBD1 . TGTGCCAGCAGTCGTGGTTTTACAGGGGACTATGGCTACACCTTC CASSRGFTGDYGYTF
TRBJ2-7 13 TRBV7-2 . . TGTGCCAGCAGCCCTCGGAGGGATAACGAGCAGTACTTC CASSPRRDNEQYF
TRBJ1-1 13 TRBV7-2 . . TGTGCCAGCAGCCCCGACAGGACTCTTGAAGCTTTCTTT CASSPDRTLEAFF
TRBJ1-2 13 TRBV12-3/TRBV12-4 . . TGTGCCAGCAGCAACAGGGCTTACTATGGCTACACCTTC CASSNRAYYGYTF
TRBJ1-1 13 TRBV27 . . TGTGCCAGCAGTTTTGCAGGGAACACTGAAGCTTTCTTT CASSFAGNTEAFF
TRBJ1-1 16 TRBV27 . . TGTGCCAGCAGTCCACCCCTCGGGAACATGAACACTGAAGCTTTCTTT CASSPPLGNMNTEAFF
TRBJ1-4 12 TRBV2 . . TGTGCCAGCAGGATATATACTGGAAAACTGTTTTTT CASRIYTGKLFF
TRBJ1-2 15 TRBV5-6 . . TGTGCCAGCAGCGCTGGCCGAGAGGGTCGCTATGGCTACACCTTC CASSAGREGRYGYTF
TRBJ2-1 11 TRBV30 . . TGTGCCTGGAGTCCCGACAATGAGCAGTTCTTC CAWSPDNEQFF
TRBJ2-1 15 TRBV7-3 . . TGTGCCAGCAGCTCCCAGGAAAGGCCCTCGAATGAGCAGTTCTTC CASSSQERPSNEQFF
TRBJ2-3 18 TRBV28 . . TGTGCCAGCAGTTTATTGTCGACAGGCCAGCGAACCACAGATACGCAGTATTTT CASSLLSTGQRTTDTQYF
TRBJ2-5 17 TRBV4-1 TRBD1 . TGCGCCAGCAGCCAACTACTCGGGACAGGGGGCTTAGAGACCCAGTACTTC CASSQLLGTGGLETQYF
TRBJ1-2 13 TRBV28 . . TGTGCCAGCAGTTTGACTACTAACTATGGCTACACCTTC CASSLTTNYGYTF
TRBJ1-1 14 TRBV24-1 . . TGTGCCACCTTCTCAAAGAACAGGGACACTGAAGCTTTCTTT CATFSKNRDTEAFF
TRBJ2-1 13 TRBV2 TRBD2 . TGTGCCAGCGGCGGGGGCTCCTACAATGAGCAGTTCTTC CASGGGSYNEQFF
TRBJ2-1 17 TRBV3-1/TRBV3-2 TRBD2 . TGTGCCAGCAGCCATGGTCGCGGGACTAGCGGGGGAAATGAGCAGTTCTTC CASSHGRGTSGGNEQFF
TRBJ1-2 14 TRBV4-3 TRBD1 . TGCGCCAGCAGCCGCACATCAGACAGGGACGGCTACACCTTC CASSRTSDRDGYTF
TRBJ1-2 13 TRBV18 TRBD1 once TGTGCCAGCTCATCGGGACAGGACTATGGCTACACCTTC CASSSGQDYGYTF
TRBJ1-5 13 TRBV6-5 . . TGTGCCAGCATGAGGGAAAACAATCAGCCCCAGCATTTT CASMRENNQPQHF
TRBJ1-2 15 TRBV15 . . TGTGCCACCAGCAGAGGGGGGGTGAGCCTCGATGGCTACACCTTC CATSRGGVSLDGYTF
TRBJ1-2 14 TRBV18 . . TGTGCCAGCTCACCTAAAGGGGAGGGCTATGGCTACACCTTC CASSPKGEGYGYTF
TRBJ1-1 16 TRBV9 TRBD1 . TGTGCCAGCAGCGTCAATTGGGACAGGGGCACCACTGAAGCTTTCTTT CASSVNWDRGTTEAFF
TRBJ2-1 14 TRBV19 . . TGTGCCAGTAGTATAGGCCTAGCGAGTAATGAGCAGTTCTTC CASSIGLASNEQFF
TRBJ1-5 13 TRBV7-8 . . TGTGCCAGCAGCCCGACAGGAAATCAGCCCCAGCATTTT CASSPTGNQPQHF